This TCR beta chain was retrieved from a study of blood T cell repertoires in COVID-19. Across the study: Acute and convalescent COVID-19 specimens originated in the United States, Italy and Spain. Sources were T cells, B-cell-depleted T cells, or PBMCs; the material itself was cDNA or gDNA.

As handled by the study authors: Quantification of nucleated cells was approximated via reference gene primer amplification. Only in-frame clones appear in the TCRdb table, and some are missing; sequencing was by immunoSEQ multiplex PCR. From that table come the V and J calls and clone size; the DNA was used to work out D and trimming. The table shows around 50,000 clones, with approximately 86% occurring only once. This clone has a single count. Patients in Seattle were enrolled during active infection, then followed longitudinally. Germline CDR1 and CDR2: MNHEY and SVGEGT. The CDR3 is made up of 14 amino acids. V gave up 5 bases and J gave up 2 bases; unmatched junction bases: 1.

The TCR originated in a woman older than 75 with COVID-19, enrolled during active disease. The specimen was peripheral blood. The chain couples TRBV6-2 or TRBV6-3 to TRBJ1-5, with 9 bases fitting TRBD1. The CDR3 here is CASSRTGGNQPQHF. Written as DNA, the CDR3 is TGTGCCAGCAGTCGGACAGGGGGCAATCAGCCCCAGCATTTT.